A single count supports the clone carrying this T cell receptor beta chain. What it binds is unknown. The record originates from a study of T-cell memory formation after mild COVID-19. Study as a whole: Largely donor-specific TCR clusters were found. Study results and caveats: Clones that contracted from day 15 to 85 had balanced CD4/CD8; later expanders were CD4+ biased.

This CDR3 spans 18 amino acids. V gave up 0 bases and J gave up 7 bases; unmatched junction bases: 16. Germline V gene sequence: CDR1 DFQATT, CDR2 SNEGSKA (reference sequence). The authors produced TCR alpha and TCR beta cDNA libraries with sample barcodes and UMIs by 5'RACE using constant-segment primers. MiXCR was run by TCRdb on the 5' RACE reads, yielding one entry per CDR3 protein. The sample has about 430,000 distinct CDR3 sequences, less than 25% seen once. The rearrangement joins TRBV20-1 to TRBJ2-1; 9 bases map to TRBD2. The receptor was derived from an adult woman who had mild COVID-19 (a few samples of this study predate the infection). Cell type and time point are not known. The sequencing input was PBMCs or a T cell subset sorted from them (not recorded which). The chain's CDR3 is CSARDRQTKAGGGNEQFF. The CDR3, as DNA: TGCAGTGCTAGAGACCGCCAGACGAAAGCGGGAGGTGGGAATGAGCAGTTCTTC.